These T cell receptor beta chains were read from a single sample in a study of identical twins. Using its own MiXCR run on the 5' RACE reads, TCRdb lists one record per CDR3 protein. This repertoire shows roughly 200,000 distinct CDR3 sequences, about 16% found once; its top ten account for 40% to 45%. The same data also contributed to another study, on T cells expressing NK-cell markers.

The sequenced material came from CD8+ T cells sorted from blood. The receptor source for this set is a woman aged 18-29 years in good health. CDR3s include the opening cysteine and the closing phenylalanine or tryptophan. Each record gives: D gene, V gene, clone size, J gene, CDR3 length, CDR3 DNA, CDR3 protein. The D gene is left open where the match is weak. Rows give clone size only sometimes, using once, few, many, or a class for an expanded clone.

>TRBD2|TRBV9|-|TRBJ2-3|16
TGTGCCAGCAGCGTATCTAGCGGGGGGAGCACAGATACGCAGTATTTT
CASSVSSGGSTDTQYF
>-|TRBV11-2|few|TRBJ2-3|13
TGTGCCAGCAGCTTAGGTCTGGTGAAGGTGCAGTATTTT
CASSLGLVKVQYF
>-|TRBV3-1|few|TRBJ2-1|14
TGTGCCAGCAGCCAAGGGGTAGTAATCTATGAGCAGTTCTTC
CASSQGVVIYEQFF
>-|TRBV6-5|many|TRBJ2-3|12
TGTGCCAGCAGTGGGCTCACAGATACGCAGTATTTT
CASSGLTDTQYF
>-|TRBV7-9|-|TRBJ1-1|16
TGTGCCAGCATCGTAGATACGGGGGATTTGAACACTGAAGCTTTCTTT
CASIVDTGDLNTEAFF
>-|TRBV7-6|-|TRBJ2-1|11
TGTGCCAGTGGGTCCTACAATGAGCAGTTCTTC
CASGSYNEQFF
>-|TRBV29-1|few|TRBJ2-2|13
TGCAGCGTTGAGGGTTACAGGGCCGGGGAGCTGTTTTTT
CSVEGYRAGELFF
>-|TRBV13|few|TRBJ2-1|14
TGTGCCAGCAGCTTAGCCGGACTAAGAAATGAGCAGTTCTTC
CASSLAGLRNEQFF
>-|TRBV6-2/TRBV6-3|many|TRBJ2-1|15
TGTGCCAGCAGTTACTCTGAGCCGATTTACAATGAGCAGTTCTTC
CASSYSEPIYNEQFF
>TRBD2|TRBV9|few|TRBJ2-2|15
TGTGCCAGCAGCGATGGGGGGGCGAACACCGGGGAGCTGTTTTTT
CASSDGGANTGELFF
>-|TRBV7-2|-|TRBJ2-3|14
TGTGCCAGCAGCTTAATAGCTGAGACAGATACGCAGTATTTT
CASSLIAETDTQYF
>TRBD1|TRBV5-1|few|TRBJ2-5|15
TGCGCCAGCAGCTCACAGGGGCTGTACCAAGAGACCCAGTACTTC
CASSSQGLYQETQYF
>-|TRBV14|few|TRBJ2-1|16
TGTGCCAGCAGCCAAGATAGGGTAGCGCCTGGCGATGAGCAGTTCTTC
CASSQDRVAPGDEQFF
>-|TRBV7-9|few|TRBJ2-2|17
TGTGCCAGCAGCCTCACTAGTTTGGAGTATAGAGCCGGGGAGCTGTTTTTT
CASSLTSLEYRAGELFF
>-|TRBV20-1|few|TRBJ2-3|13
TGCAGTGCTAGTTGGATGGGATCAGATACGCAGTATTTT
CSASWMGSDTQYF
>-|TRBV12-3/TRBV12-4|-|TRBJ1-5|15
TGTGCCAGCAGTTTATTGGGGGAGCACAATCAGCCCCAGCATTTT
CASSLLGEHNQPQHF
>-|TRBV7-2|-|TRBJ2-1|13
TGTGCCAGCACCCCATCGGGATACAATGAGCAGTTCTTC
CASTPSGYNEQFF
>-|TRBV29-1|-|TRBJ1-2|13
TGCAGCGGGAAGTTGAAAGGTCCCTATGGCTACACCTTC
CSGKLKGPYGYTF
>-|TRBV15|once|TRBJ2-6|21
TGTGCCACCAGCAGAGATAGGGGGAGGGCCCCACAGGCCTCTGGGGCCAACGTCCTGACTTTC
CATSRDRGRAPQASGANVLTF
>-|TRBV2|-|TRBJ2-1|15
TGTGCCAGCAGCCTAGCGACGAGCTCCTACAATGAGCAGTTCTTC
CASSLATSSYNEQFF
>-|TRBV9|-|TRBJ2-3|16
TGTGCCAGCAGCGTATTGACCGAGCTTATTACAGATACGCAGTATTTT
CASSVLTELITDTQYF
>TRBD1|TRBV28|few|TRBJ2-7|16
TGTGCCAGCAGTCCGTCCCGACAGGGAACGCTACGAGTGAAGTACTTC
CASSPSRQGTLRVKYF